The next 25 T cell receptor beta chains were all read from a single sample in a study of blood T cells in healthy people across ages. Primers used in a second PCR of about 6 to 11 cycles were a sample-barcoded 5' primer and a J-beta primer mix. Via MiXCR, TCRdb re-called the 5' RACE reads, giving one row per CDR3 protein. The repertoire holds about 1.7 million distinct CDR3 sequences, about 30% seen once, with around 7.7% in the top ten. The sequenced material came from blood. These receptors were collected from a woman aged 30 to 39 in good health.

This clonotype was found a few times. The chain employs TRBV4-1 and TRBJ1-4, with D possibly being TRBD1 (5 bases). CDR1 and CDR2 from the germline V gene are MGHRA and YSYEKL. With 0 bases removed from V and 2 bases from J, the gap between germline ends came to 10 bases. The CDR3 spans 16 residues. CDR3 bases: TGCGCCAGCAGCCAAGATCCGGGGCAGACTAATGAAAAACTGTTTTTT. It codes for CASSQDPGQTNEKLFF.

This clonotype came up once. The J gene is TRBJ2-7, the V gene TRBV6-6; D gene unclear. The length of the CDR3 is 13 residues. Germline values: CDR1 MNHNY, CDR2 SVGAGI (reference sequence). The V and J ends lost 10 bases and 4 bases respectively, with 17 bases between them. This chain's CDR3 is CANTQPPSYEQYF. Written as DNA, the CDR3 is TGTGCCAACACCCAGCCCCCAAGTTACGAGCAGTACTTC.

This clonotype has at least ten counts. The chain is built from TRBV7-2 and TRBJ2-1, with D tentatively TRBD2 (6 bases). This CDR3 is 18 amino acids long. Per the germline V gene, CDR1 is SGHTA and CDR2 is FQGNSA. V was cut by 7 bases and J by 3 bases, with 25 bases left in between. The CDR3, as DNA: TGTGCCAGCACCCCAGGCCGGGTAGCGGCTTCGTTCTACAATGAGCAGTTCTTC. It translates to CASTPGRVAASFYNEQFF.

Of note for this clonotype: One end of the junction fails to match germline, which may point to a read error. The rearrangement joins TRBV5-1 to TRBJ2-3; D remains unclear. The CDR3 has 15 amino acids. Germline lookup yields CDR1 SGHRS and CDR2 YFSETQ. CDR3 in amino acids: CASSLALGNTDMQYF. The CDR3 DNA sequence: TGCGCCAGCAGCTTGGCCCTAGGGAACACAGATATGCAGTATTTT.

This clonotype was detected only a few times. The DNA of the CDR3 is TGTGCCAGCAGTATTCAGGGAGATCCTGGGGGTAACTATGGCTACACCTTC. Translation: CASSIQGDPGGNYGYTF. This sequence joins TRBV2 and TRBJ1-2; D perhaps matches TRBD1 (5 bases). This CDR3 has 17 amino acids. The V end was cut by 5 bases, the J end by 1 base, with 20 bases between. Germline V CDR1 and CDR2: SNHLY, FYNNEI.

This clonotype turned up a few times. One end of the junction does not line up with germline, which may come from a read error. The chain joins TRBV4-2 to TRBJ2-3, with 8 positions matching TRBD2. The germline V gene encodes CDR1 LGHNA and CDR2 YNFKEQ. This CDR3 spans 17 amino acids. CDR3 residues: CAGSQDPSGGSTDTQYF. In DNA, the CDR3 is TGTGCCGGCAGCCAAGATCCGAGCGGGGGTAGCACAGATACGCAGTATTTT.

The sample holds a few counts of this clonotype. The chain combines TRBV30 with TRBJ2-1; either TRBD1 or TRBD2 may fit D (6 bases each). Between the trimmed V and J ends, which lost 6 bases and 8 bases, there was a span of 20 bases. CDR3 length: 14 residues. In germline, CDR1 is GTSNPN, CDR2 SVGIG (reference sequence). In DNA form, the CDR3 reads TGTGCCTGCCTTCCCGGGGGCGCCTTAGATGAGCAGTTCTTC. It translates to CACLPGGALDEQFF. Variable domain in full (rest from reference TRBV30 and TRBJ2-1): SQTIHQWPATLVQPVGSPLSLECTVEGTSNPNLYWYRQAAGRGLQLLFYSVGIGQISSEVPQNLSASRPQDRQFILSSKKLLLSDSGFYLCACLPGGALDEQFFGPGTRLTVL.

V is TRBV20-1 and J is TRBJ2-1, with 8 bases fitting TRBD2. This CDR3 is built from 14 residues. V lost 5 bases and J lost 4; bases outside the gene matches: 7. Per the germline V gene, CDR1 is DFQATT and CDR2 is SNEGSKA (reference sequence). The DNA of the CDR3 is TGCAGTGCTCTGGGCGGGGGGAGTTACAATGAGCAGTTCTTC. It specifies CSALGGGSYNEQFF.

With regard to this clonotype: This may be a read error, as it is one base from a much larger clone. The rearrangement links TRBV11-3 to TRBJ2-1, with D perhaps being TRBD1 or TRBD2 (6 bases each). Germline lookup yields CDR1 SGHNT and CDR2 YENEEA. The CDR3 spans 16 residues. V dropped 0 bases and J dropped 2 bases, with 11 bases sitting between them. The CDR3 protein is CASSLDSRGAYNEQFF. Written as DNA, the CDR3 is TGTGCCAGCAGCTTAGATTCTAGGGGGGCCTACAATGAGCAGTTCTTC.

This clonotype was counted many times. The chain uses TRBV7-2 and TRBJ2-7; 9 bases align to TRBD2. Unmatched junction bases numbered 9, after V lost 4 bases and J lost 2 bases. The germline gives CDR1 SGHTA, CDR2 FQGNSA. CDR3 length: 16 amino acids. The CDR3 reads CASSWGAGGPPYEQYF. The CDR3 DNA sequence: TGTGCCAGCAGCTGGGGAGCGGGGGGCCCTCCCTACGAGCAGTACTTC.

The chain carries TRBV2 and TRBJ2-1; D is unresolved. V gave up 3 bases and J gave up 6 bases, with 9 bases separating them. Germline lookup yields CDR1 SNHLY and CDR2 FYNNEI. The CDR3 runs to 13 residues. DNA of the CDR3: TGTGCCAGCAGTGATCGTACAGTCAATGAGCAGTTCTTC. Protein: CASSDRTVNEQFF.

This chain uses TRBV5-1 with TRBJ1-5; D unresolved. This CDR3 spans 14 amino acids. Germline V gives CDR1 SGHRS, CDR2 YFSETQ. V lost 1 base and J lost 6, with 11 bases in between. CDR3 bases: TGCGCCAGCAGCTTGTCGCCGGTTTCTCAGCCCCAGCATTTT. Its translation is CASSLSPVSQPQHF. Using reference TRBV5-1 and TRBJ1-5 for the parts outside the CDR3, the full variable domain is KAGVTQTPRYLIKTRGQQVTLSCSPISGHRSVSWYQQTPGQGLQFLFEYFSETQRNKGNFPGRFSGRQFSNSRSEMNVSTLELGDSALYLCASSLSPVSQPQHFGDGTRLSIL.

This clonotype turned up a few times. V usage is TRBV6-5 and J usage is TRBJ2-2; D call uncertain. Trimming pared 4 bases from V and 1 base from J, leaving 7 bases between. This CDR3 has 14 amino acids. Germline lookup yields CDR1 MNHEY and CDR2 SVGAGI. The CDR3 reads CASSSPENTGELFF. DNA for the CDR3: TGTGCCAGCAGTTCCCCGGAGAACACCGGGGAGCTGTTTTTT.

The gene calls are TRBV7-2 and TRBJ2-1; the D gene is possibly TRBD2 (6 bases). The V end lost 1 base, the J end lost 7 bases, and 17 bases lay between the germline ends. Per germline, CDR1 SGHTA and CDR2 FQGNSA. The CDR3 contains 16 residues. For the CDR3, the DNA is TGTGCCAGCAGCTTAGACACTAGCAGGCTGAGAAATGAGCAGTTCTTC. This gives the protein CASSLDTSRLRNEQFF.

CDR3 nucleotides: TGTGCCAGCAGCTTGGGGCTCTTGGCGGGGGACCTTTCTAGCACAGATACGCAGTATTTT. Translation gives CASSLGLLAGDLSSTDTQYF. The rearrangement links TRBV7-2 to TRBJ2-3; 7 bases agree with TRBD2. The CDR3 contains 20 residues. The V and J ends lost 3 bases and 0 bases, in that order; junction bases with no gene match: 18. Germline values: CDR1 SGHTA, CDR2 FQGNSA.

The chain recombines TRBV5-8 with TRBJ2-1; maybe TRBD2 (5 bases). Germline CDR1 is SGHTS and CDR2 is YDEGEE. The V end lost 7 bases, the J end lost 10 bases, and 21 bases lay between the germline ends. The CDR3 sequence is 14 residues long. The CDR3 DNA follows: TGTGCCAGCTCTACGGCCCTACAACCGGGAGAGCAGTTCTTC. Translating gives CASSTALQPGEQFF.

V and J are TRBV5-1 and TRBJ2-5; 7 bases fit TRBD2. The CDR3 loop spans 14 amino acids. Trimming removed 0 bases from V and 5 bases from J; junction bases left unmatched: 4. CDR1 SGHRS and CDR2 YFSETQ come from the germline V gene. For the CDR3, the DNA is TGCGCCAGCAGCTTGGGGGCGGGAGCGGAGACCCAGTACTTC. Encoded protein: CASSLGAGAETQYF.

At least ten counts were recorded for this clonotype. The J gene is TRBJ2-7, the V gene TRBV5-1; 7 bases match TRBD1. CDR1 is SGHRS and CDR2 is YFSETQ in the germline V gene. The CDR3 has 15 amino acids. Losses at the gene ends were 3 bases for V and 6 bases for J; bases not matched to a gene: 12. Here the CDR3 reads CASSSDPDRTGEQYF. Written as DNA, the CDR3 is TGCGCCAGCAGCTCCGACCCCGACAGGACAGGCGAGCAGTACTTC.

This clonotype was recorded at least ten times. The V and J genes are TRBV2 and TRBJ2-7, with 7 bases that match TRBD1. The CDR3 contains 14 residues. The J segment lost 4 bases and the V segment lost 2 bases, leaving 5 bases of the junction unmatched. Germline values: CDR1 SNHLY, CDR2 FYNNEI. CDR3 nucleotides: TGTGCCAGCAGTGAAACCCGACAGGGATACGAGCAGTACTTC. This translates into CASSETRQGYEQYF.

The table lists this clonotype with a few counts. This rearrangement joins TRBV7-2 to TRBJ2-7; D may be TRBD1 (5 bases). CDR3 length: 13 amino acids. Germline loops: CDR1 SGHTA, CDR2 FQGNSA. V lost 5 bases and J 4 bases, leaving 12 bases between the germline ends. CDR3 sequence reads: CASSTRTLYEQYF. The CDR3 DNA sequence: TGTGCCAGCAGCACCCGGACACTTTACGAGCAGTACTTC.

As to this clonotype: A much larger clone lies one base from this, so it may be a read error. The V and J genes are TRBV20-1 and TRBJ2-1; 9 nucleotides agree with TRBD1. The germline V gene encodes CDR1 DFQATT and CDR2 SNEGSKA (reference sequence). This CDR3 is built from 13 residues. With V trimmed by 8 bases and J by 10 bases, 12 bases remained unmatched. In nucleotides, the CDR3 is TGCAGTTGTCAGGGACAGGGACCCAACGAGCAGTTCTTC. This codes for CSCQGQGPNEQFF.

This chain links TRBV28 with TRBJ2-1, with 10 positions matching TRBD2. This CDR3 has 13 residues. The junction had 6 bases not matched to a gene; V was cut back by 2 bases and J by 14 bases. Germline V gives CDR1 MDHEN, CDR2 SYDVKM. In DNA, the CDR3 is TGTGCCAGCAGTTTAATCTCCCTAGCGGGGGAGTTCTTC. This sequence encodes CASSLISLAGEFF. Based on the CDR3 plus reference TRBV28 and TRBJ2-1, the full variable domain is DVKVTQSSRYLVKRTGEKVFLECVQDMDHENMFWYRQDPGLGLRLIYFSYDVKMKEKGDIPEGYSVSREKKERFSLILESASTNQTSMYLCASSLISLAGEFFGPGTRLTVL.

At least ten counts were recorded for this clonotype. In DNA form, the CDR3 reads TGCAGTGCTAGAGATCTGACAGGGAATCCGAGTGAGCAGTTCTTC. Translated: CSARDLTGNPSEQFF. The genes are TRBV20-1 and TRBJ2-1, with 7 bases matching TRBD1. Trimming at V came to 0 bases and at J to 9 bases, leaving 11 bases not matched to a gene. This CDR3 is built from 15 residues. The V gene's germline CDR1 is DFQATT and CDR2 SNEGSKA (reference sequence).

Notes on this clonotype: Given a much more abundant clone one base away, this may be a read error. The chain couples TRBV5-5 to TRBJ2-3; D gene unclear. V gave up 5 bases and J gave up 6 bases, with 10 bases separating them. This CDR3 has 12 residues. The germline CDR1 and CDR2 sequences are SGHKS and YYEKEE (reference sequence). CDR3 DNA sequence: TGTGCCAGCAGTATCGACGAGGATACGCAGTATTTT. Amino acid sequence: CASSIDEDTQYF.

Of note for this clonotype: An end of the junction does not agree with germline; a read error may underlie this. DNA for the CDR3: TGTGCCAGCGGCTTAAGGCAGAGTCTTATCTCTGGGGCCAACGTCCTGACTTTC. Translating gives CASGLRQSLISGANVLTF. The chain uses TRBV7-9 and TRBJ2-6; D is ambiguous. The CDR3 consists of 18 residues. Germline-derived CDR1 and CDR2 are SEHNR and FQNEAQ (reference sequence).